This TCR beta chain was identified during a study of OX40 agonist ivuxolimab in advanced cancers. In the study overall: Ivuxolimab, an antibody acting as an agonist of OX40 (CD134), was used to treat patients.

The assay was immunoSEQ multiplex PCR, and TCRdb's table has in-frame clones only and misses some. This table has fewer than 100,000 clones, more than 70% appearing once. This CDR3 is built from 13 residues. Germline CDR1 and CDR2: SQVTM and ANQGSEA. Trimming shortened V by 4 bases and J by 3 bases, and 9 bases separated the two germline ends. This sequence originates from an adult with an advanced solid tumor such as melanoma, head and neck, liver or kidney cancer. This specimen consisted of CD4+ or CD8+ T cells sorted from blood, obtained in a trial of the OX40 agonist ivuxolimab. The V and J genes are TRBV29-1 and TRBJ2-2, with D unresolved. CDR3 region: CSVGKVDTGELFF. CDR3 coding DNA: TGCAGCGTTGGGAAAGTGGACACCGGGGAGCTGTTTTTT.